A single sample gave rise to the 23 T cell receptor beta chains below, sequenced in a study of blood T cell repertoires in COVID-19. Produced via immunoSEQ multiplex PCR; TCRdb's table is partial and in-frame only. Here the sample spans 150,000 to 200,000 clones, 65% to 85% being singletons. The sequenced material came from peripheral blood. The receptors shown here come from a man aged 55 to 70 with active or convalescent COVID-19.

This clone was detected many times. This chain connects TRBV2 to TRBJ1-5; D gene unclear. V lost 6 bases and J 0 bases, leaving 12 bases between the germline ends. The germline gives CDR1 SNHLY, CDR2 FYNNEI. The CDR3 extends over 15 amino acids. DNA of the CDR3: TGTGCCAGCAGCCAAACCGGGAATAGCAATCAGCCCCAGCATTTT. Its protein is CASSQTGNSNQPQHF.

The chain uses TRBV6-4 and TRBJ1-3; D remains unclear. This CDR3 is 15 amino acids long. In germline, CDR1 is MRHNA, CDR2 SNTAGT. V was cut by 9 bases and J by 0 bases, with 15 bases left in between. The CDR3 DNA is TGTGCCAGAGATCGAAAAGAGAGCTCTGGAAACACCATATATTTT. Translated, it gives CARDRKESSGNTIYF.

V and J are TRBV5-1 and TRBJ1-6; D is perhaps TRBD1 (6 bases). Germline V CDR1 and CDR2: SGHRS, YFSETQ. V was trimmed by 4 bases and J by 4 bases, leaving 9 bases between them. The CDR3 spans 14 residues. The CDR3, as DNA: TGCGCCAGCAGCGAGGGACAATATAATTCACCCCTCCACTTT. As protein: CASSEGQYNSPLHF.

The genes are TRBV6-5 and TRBJ2-5, with D perhaps matching TRBD2 (5 bases). Germline CDR1 MNHEY, CDR2 SVGAGI. With 5 bases removed from V and 4 bases from J, the gap between germline ends came to 11 bases. The CDR3 covers 13 residues. The CDR3 loop is CASSTSKGETQYF. CDR3 sequence (DNA): TGTGCCAGCAGTACTAGTAAAGGAGAGACCCAGTACTTC.

V is TRBV5-8 and J is TRBJ1-1, with D unclear. Trimming cost V 2 bases and J 6 bases, with 20 bases left between them. The V gene's germline CDR1 is SGHTS and CDR2 YDEGEE. The CDR3 spans 16 residues. CDR3 amino acids: CASSFSSIPRPAEAFF. CDR3 DNA sequence: TGTGCCAGCAGCTTCTCGAGCATACCCCGCCCCGCTGAAGCTTTCTTT.

This chain connects TRBV5-1 to TRBJ2-1; 7 bases map to TRBD2. V was clipped by 3 bases and J by 7 bases; unmatched bases: 4. This CDR3 comprises 13 residues. Germline V gene data show CDR1 as SGHRS and CDR2 as YFSETQ. The CDR3 here is CASSWGGLNEQFF. For the CDR3, the DNA is TGCGCCAGCAGCTGGGGAGGGTTGAATGAGCAGTTCTTC.

The sample holds a few counts of this clone. The chain couples TRBV7-2 to TRBJ2-3, with 7 positions matching TRBD2. The CDR3 consists of 13 residues. CDR1 is SGHTA, CDR2 FQGNSA, per germline. J lost 8 bases, V lost 0 bases, and 2 bases had no gene match. Written as DNA, the CDR3 is TGTGCCAGCAGCTTAGCGCCGGGAGGTACGCAGTATTTT. Amino acid sequence: CASSLAPGGTQYF.

V usage is TRBV4-2 and J usage is TRBJ2-1, with a tentative D call TRBD2 (5 bases). With 5 bases removed from V and 6 bases from J, the gap between germline ends came to 8 bases. Looked up from germline, CDR1 is LGHNA and CDR2 is YNFKEQ. The length of the CDR3 is 12 residues. The CDR3, as DNA: TGTGCCAGCAGCGGTCGGGGCAATGAGCAGTTCTTC. Its protein is CASSGRGNEQFF.

This clone came up a few times. The chain employs TRBV12-3 or TRBV12-4 and TRBJ2-7; TRBD1 matches 7 bases. The CDR3 length is 13 residues. J gave up 3 bases and V 1 base, and 0 bases lay outside the gene matches. For the CDR3, the DNA is TGTGCCAGCAGTTTAGGGACAGGCTACGAGCAGTACTTC. Its protein is CASSLGTGYEQYF.

J is TRBJ2-7 and V is TRBV28, with TRBD1 matching 9 bases. From germline, CDR1 is MDHEN and CDR2 SYDVKM. V shed 2 bases and J 4 bases; nucleotides not matched to a gene: 3. The CDR3 length is 14 residues. The chain's CDR3 is CASSLGTGPYEQYF. CDR3 sequence (DNA): TGTGCCAGCAGTTTAGGGACAGGGCCGTACGAGCAGTACTTC. The full variable domain, in which reference TRBV28 and TRBJ2-7 provide the parts outside the CDR3, is DVKVTQSSRYLVKRTGEKVFLECVQDMDHENMFWYRQDPGLGLRLIYFSYDVKMKEKGDIPEGYSVSREKKERFSLILESASTNQTSMYLCASSLGTGPYEQYFGPGTRLTVT.

The V and J genes are TRBV7-2 and TRBJ1-3; tentatively, D is TRBD1 (6 bases). V gave up 1 base and J gave up 0 bases, with 10 bases separating them. This CDR3 is 16 amino acids long. CDR1 and CDR2 from the germline V gene are SGHTA and FQGNSA. This CDR3 reads CASSLEGTSSGNTIYF. In DNA form, the CDR3 reads TGTGCCAGCAGCTTAGAAGGGACAAGCTCTGGAAACACCATATATTTT.

The chain couples TRBV28 to TRBJ1-1; D is possibly TRBD1 (5 bases). V lost 10 bases to trimming and J lost 13 bases, with 19 bases between them. Looked up from germline, CDR1 is MDHEN and CDR2 is SYDVKM. This CDR3 contains 11 residues. DNA of the CDR3: TGTGCCACCGCGGGGGAAGTTCGAGTTTTCTTT. Residues: CATAGEVRVFF.

In this sample, this clone turned up a few times. The chain uses TRBV6-1 and TRBJ2-1, with TRBD2 identical over 9 bases. The CDR3 totals 15 residues. The J segment lost 4 bases and the V segment lost 1 base, leaving 2 bases of the junction unmatched. The germline CDR1 and CDR2 sequences are MNHNS and SASEGT. The CDR3 coding sequence is TGTGCCAGCAGTGAAGGTAGCGGGAGATACAATGAGCAGTTCTTC. Translating gives CASSEGSGRYNEQFF.

CDR3 protein: CASSPPTETLDEQYF. Written as DNA, the CDR3 is TGTGCCAGCAGTCCCCCGACAGAAACACTGGACGAGCAGTACTTC. The chain couples TRBV28 to TRBJ2-7, with D possibly being TRBD1 (5 bases). The CDR3 extends over 15 amino acids. Germline CDR1 MDHEN, CDR2 SYDVKM. The V end lost 5 bases, the J end lost 5 bases, and 19 bases lay between the germline ends.

V and J are TRBV28 and TRBJ2-1; D gene unclear. This CDR3 spans 12 amino acids. The V and J ends lost 5 bases and 4 bases respectively, with 6 bases between them. Germline V gene sequence: CDR1 MDHEN, CDR2 SYDVKM. The CDR3 is CASSVNYNEQFF. The CDR3 DNA reads as TGTGCCAGCAGTGTAAATTACAATGAGCAGTTCTTC.

The chain couples TRBV20-1 to TRBJ1-1; D is perhaps TRBD1 (5 bases). V dropped 6 bases and J dropped 6 bases, with 11 bases sitting between them. Per germline, CDR1 DFQATT and CDR2 SNEGSKA (reference sequence). This CDR3 is built from 11 residues. The CDR3 sequence: CSAGGIAEAFF. CDR3 coding DNA: TGCAGTGCGGGGGGTATCGCTGAAGCTTTCTTT.

This clone was counted a single time. The chain carries TRBV7-2 and TRBJ2-5; D is possibly TRBD1 (6 bases). Germline values: CDR1 SGHTA, CDR2 FQGNSA. Trimming removed 5 bases from V and 5 bases from J, with 15 bases in between. The CDR3 runs 14 residues. The CDR3 sequence is CASSLGHQGETQYF. The CDR3 DNA reads TGTGCCAGCAGCCTAGGACATCAGGGGGAGACCCAGTACTTC.

V is TRBV28 and J is TRBJ2-1; no clear D gene. The length of the CDR3 is 14 residues. CDR1 and CDR2 from the germline V gene are MDHEN and SYDVKM. Trimming stripped 1 base from V and 3 bases from J, with 7 bases between. The CDR3 is CASSLYLVYNEQFF. CDR3 DNA sequence: TGTGCCAGCAGTTTATATCTAGTCTACAATGAGCAGTTCTTC.

V is TRBV5-4 and J is TRBJ2-2, with TRBD1 as a possible D gene (6 bases). From germline, CDR1 is SGHNT and CDR2 YYREEE (reference sequence). Trimming took 4 bases from V and 1 from J, leaving 14 bases between them. CDR3 length: 16 residues. The CDR3 region is CASSAYGRGNTGELFF. DNA for the CDR3: TGTGCCAGCAGCGCGTATGGCAGGGGGAACACCGGGGAGCTGTTTTTT. Full variable domain (missing parts from reference TRBV5-4 and TRBJ2-2): ETGVTQSPTHLIKTRGQQVTLRCSSQSGHNTVSWYQQALGQGPQFIFQYYREEENGRGNFPPRFSGLQFPNYSSELNVNALELDDSALYLCASSAYGRGNTGELFFGEGSRLTVL.

The chain couples TRBV5-1 to TRBJ2-4, with 8 bases that match TRBD2. Germline CDR1 and CDR2: SGHRS and YFSETQ. The CDR3 loop spans 16 amino acids. V lost 7 bases, J lost 5 bases, and 14 bases stayed unmatched. The CDR3 is CASSGLAGSPENIQYF. Here the CDR3 DNA reads TGCGCCAGCTCCGGGCTAGCGGGTTCCCCTGAAAACATTCAGTACTTC.

The chain carries TRBV13 and TRBJ2-6; 7 bases line up with TRBD1. V was clipped by 5 bases and J by 0 bases; unmatched bases: 7. The CDR3 loop spans 17 amino acids. Germline assignment: CDR1 PRHDT and CDR2 FYEKMQ (reference sequence). The CDR3 loop is CASSETGFRSGANVLTF. CDR3 coding DNA: TGTGCCAGCAGCGAGACAGGGTTTCGCTCTGGGGCCAACGTCCTGACTTTC.

The rearrangement joins TRBV18 to TRBJ2-7; 12 positions match TRBD2. This CDR3 is built from 16 residues. Germline V gene sequence: CDR1 KGHSH, CDR2 LQKENI. Unmatched junction bases numbered 3, after V lost 3 bases and J lost 0 bases. CDR3 sequence: CASSPGLAGISYEQYF. The CDR3 DNA follows: TGTGCCAGCTCACCCGGACTAGCGGGAATCTCCTACGAGCAGTACTTC. The whole variable domain, remainder taken from reference TRBV18 and TRBJ2-7, is NAGVMQNPRHLVRRRGQEARLRCSPMKGHSHVYWYRQLPEEGLKFMVYLQKENIIDESGMPKERFSAEFPKEGPSILRIQQVVRGDSAAYFCASSPGLAGISYEQYFGPGTRLTVT.

The V gene is TRBV6-2 or TRBV6-3, the J gene TRBJ2-7, with 11 bases identical to TRBD1. The germline CDR1 and CDR2 sequences are MNHEY and SVGEGT. The length of the CDR3 is 16 residues. Trimming took 5 bases from V and 5 from J; bases not matched to a gene: 11. The CDR3 DNA is TGTGCCAGCAGTGACGGAGCGGGGACAGGGGGTAACGAGCAGTACTTC. Its protein is CASSDGAGTGGNEQYF.